Listed here is a single T cell receptor (beta chain). Antigen: not known. The CDR3 extends over 14 amino acids. CDR1 SGHTA and CDR2 FQGTGA come from the germline V gene. Trimming took off 0 bases at V and 4 bases at J, with 7 bases between the two ends. Expressed TCRB transcripts were sequenced because the entire RNA isolate underwent reverse transcription. Some clones are missing from TCRdb's copy, which holds only in-frame ones; the method was immunoSEQ multiplex PCR. The sample has a few hundred thousand clones, about 15% seen once. This entry is derived from a study of beta chain features in type 1 diabetes. Overall study findings and caveats: Junctions at VDJ sites from type 1 diabetes patients had fewer insertions and more deletions. Whether HLA type affects TCRB rearrangement stayed undetermined in the present work.

The chain joins TRBV7-3 to TRBJ2-1; weak D call: TRBD2 (5 bases). The source material was naive CD4+ T cells from blood. This TCR derives from a woman aged 18 to 35 in good health. The CDR3 spells CASSLTPGYNEQFF. The DNA for the CDR3 is TGTGCCAGCAGCTTAACACCGGGGTACAATGAGCAGTTCTTC.